A single sample is the source of the 29 T cell receptor beta chains below, sequenced in a study of blood T cell repertoires in COVID-19. The protocol was immunoSEQ multiplex PCR, while the TCRdb copy is restricted to in-frame clones and leaves out a portion. The table records 100,000 to 150,000 clones, about nine tenths of them present only once. The material sequenced was peripheral blood. Receptors originate from a middle-aged man with acute or convalescent COVID-19.

This clone was seen just once. This chain uses TRBV7-2 with TRBJ1-2; D is ambiguous. Trimming stripped 1 base from V and 3 bases from J, with 6 bases between. This CDR3 is built from 13 residues. Germline assignment: CDR1 SGHTA and CDR2 FQGNSA. CDR3 sequence reads: CASSLGPDYGYTF. CDR3 bases: TGTGCCAGCAGCTTAGGCCCAGACTATGGCTACACCTTC.

The CDR3 DNA sequence: TGCGCCAGCAGCCGAGGGACAGGGAGAGATCAGCCCCAGCATTTT. Translation: CASSRGTGRDQPQHF. The chain is built from TRBV5-1 and TRBJ1-5; 9 nucleotides align to TRBD1. Unmatched junction bases numbered 7, after V lost 4 bases and J lost 5 bases. This CDR3 is built from 15 residues. Germline CDR1 reads SGHRS; CDR2 reads YFSETQ.

This chain joins TRBV7-9 and TRBJ2-3, with 8 bases lining up with TRBD1. The CDR3 runs to 13 residues. Germline values: CDR1 SEHNR, CDR2 FQNEAQ (reference sequence). The ends lost 5 bases at V and 4 bases at J; junction bases unmatched: 2. The CDR3 DNA follows: TGTGCCAGCAGCCCCAGGGGGCCAGATACGCAGTATTTT. Its translation: CASSPRGPDTQYF. Supplemented by reference TRBV7-9 and TRBJ2-3, the full variable domain reads DTGVSQNPRHKITKRGQNVTFRCDPISEHNRLYWYRQTLGQGPEFLTYFQNEAQLEKSRLLSDRFSAERPKGSFSTLEIQRTEQGDSAMYLCASSPRGPDTQYFGPGTRLTVL.

The chain has TRBV7-3 and TRBJ2-3, with TRBD2 identical over 7 bases. Germline V gives CDR1 SGHTA, CDR2 FQGTGA. With V trimmed by 0 bases and J by 3 bases, 3 bases remained unmatched. There are 15 residues in the CDR3. CDR3 in amino acids: CASSLTGEGTDTQYF. For the CDR3, the DNA is TGTGCCAGCAGCTTAACAGGGGAGGGTACAGATACGCAGTATTTT.

This clone was recorded once. The chain couples TRBV6-6 to TRBJ2-7; D perhaps matches TRBD2 (5 bases). This CDR3 is 14 amino acids long. CDR1 and CDR2 from the germline V gene are MNHNY and SVGAGI (reference sequence). V gave up 6 bases and J gave up 3 bases, with 15 bases separating them. DNA of the CDR3: TGTGCCAGCAGGAGTGTAGGAGGTATCTACGAGCAGTACTTC. Translating it yields CASRSVGGIYEQYF.

The V call is TRBV5-4, the J call TRBJ1-3; D is undetermined. CDR1 is SGHNT and CDR2 is YYREEE in the germline V gene (reference sequence). This CDR3 is 14 amino acids long. V lost 4 bases to trimming and J lost 5 bases, with 13 bases between them. This chain's CDR3 is CASSMAGVRNTIYF. The CDR3 bases are TGTGCCAGCAGCATGGCGGGAGTTCGAAACACCATATATTTT.

The chain combines TRBV5-1 with TRBJ1-2; 9 nucleotides match TRBD1. Trimming took 4 bases from V and 6 from J; bases not matched to a gene: 10. Germline lookup yields CDR1 SGHRS and CDR2 YFSETQ. This CDR3 is built from 15 residues. CDR3 bases: TGCGCCAGCAGCCCGGGACAGGGAAGTTTTGATGGCTACACCTTC. The encoded protein is CASSPGQGSFDGYTF.

CDR3 nucleotides: TGTGCCAGCAGACTTTCGGGGACAGCATATAATGAAAAACTGTTTTTT. Translating it yields CASRLSGTAYNEKLFF. This rearrangement joins TRBV2 to TRBJ1-4; 7 nucleotides line up with TRBD1. Per germline, CDR1 SNHLY and CDR2 FYNNEI. The CDR3 consists of 16 residues. J was trimmed by 4 bases and V by 6 bases; bases with no gene match: 11.

The chain uses TRBV12-3 or TRBV12-4 and TRBJ2-3; D remains unclear. V was trimmed by 3 bases and J by 7 bases, leaving 11 bases between them. CDR3 length: 13 amino acids. The CDR3 nucleotides read TGTGCCAGCAGTTTCCTCTACTCGAATACGCAGTATTTT. Translated, it gives CASSFLYSNTQYF.

The chain is built from TRBV27 and TRBJ2-2, with D uncertain. The length of the CDR3 is 14 residues. With 0 bases removed from V and 5 bases from J, the gap between germline ends came to 7 bases. Germline values: CDR1 MNHEY, CDR2 SMNVEV (reference sequence). CDR3 region: CASSLSTDTGELFF. The CDR3 bases are TGTGCCAGCAGTTTATCAACAGATACCGGGGAGCTGTTTTTT.

The V gene is TRBV3-1 (or the pseudogene TRBV3-2), the J gene TRBJ1-1; unclear D gene. The CDR3 length is 14 residues. Deletions cut 2 bases from V and 1 base from J, with 8 bases between. Germline lookup yields CDR1 LGHDT and CDR2 YNNKEL (reference sequence). The chain's CDR3 is CASSQPERNTEAFF. DNA for the CDR3: TGTGCCAGCAGCCAACCAGAGCGGAACACTGAAGCTTTCTTT.

The chain has TRBV15 and TRBJ2-5; 8 nucleotides match TRBD2. From germline, CDR1 is LNHNV and CDR2 YYDKDF (reference sequence). V lost 4 bases to trimming and J lost 4 bases; unmatched junction nucleotides: 8. There are 15 residues in the CDR3. CDR3 bases: TGTGCCACCAGCACAGGTAGCGGGGTGGGAGAGACCCAGTACTTC. As protein: CATSTGSGVGETQYF. The full variable domain, rest sourced from reference TRBV15 and TRBJ2-5, is DAMVIQNPRYQVTQFGKPVTLSCSQTLNHNVMYWYQQKSSQAPKLLFHYYDKDFNNEADTPDNFQSRRPNTSFCFLDIRSPGLGDTAMYLCATSTGSGVGETQYFGPGTRLLVL.

The chain employs TRBV7-8 and TRBJ1-6; tentative D call: TRBD1 (5 bases). This CDR3 has 15 amino acids. Deletions cut 3 bases from V and 7 bases from J, with 13 bases between. CDR1 and CDR2 from the germline V gene are SGHVS and FQNEAQ. This chain's CDR3 is CASSFGTAGNSPLHF. The CDR3 DNA reads as TGTGCCAGCAGCTTCGGGACCGCGGGAAATTCACCCCTCCACTTT.

A single count supports this clone. The gene calls are TRBV18 and TRBJ1-6; TRBD1 might be the D (6 bases). CDR3 length: 16 amino acids. Germline-derived CDR1 and CDR2 are KGHSH and LQKENI. The V end lost 4 bases, the J end lost 2 bases, and 12 bases lay between the germline ends. For the CDR3, the DNA is TGTGCCAGCTCACAAAACAGGGAACCCTATAATTCACCCCTCCACTTT. Translating gives CASSQNREPYNSPLHF.

This chain uses TRBV7-2 with TRBJ2-3; the D gene is possibly TRBD2 (5 bases). In germline, CDR1 is SGHTA, CDR2 FQGNSA. The CDR3 is 17 residues long. V lost 2 bases and J lost 2, with 17 bases in between. CDR3 nucleotide sequence: TGTGCCAGCAGCTTAAATGCGGGCCCCTCACACACAGATACGCAGTATTTT. Amino acids: CASSLNAGPSHTDTQYF.

This chain connects TRBV30 to TRBJ2-7; D possibly corresponds to TRBD2 (5 bases). V was clipped by 4 bases and J by 0 bases, with 10 bases between them. Looked up from germline, CDR1 is GTSNPN and CDR2 is SVGIG (reference sequence). The CDR3 has 13 residues. The CDR3 reads CAWTLGSSYEQYF. The DNA of the CDR3 is TGTGCCTGGACCCTGGGGAGCTCCTACGAGCAGTACTTC.

V and J are TRBV7-9 and TRBJ2-3, with 16 bases lining up with TRBD2. Germline V gene sequence: CDR1 SEHNR, CDR2 FQNEAQ (reference sequence). This CDR3 contains 17 residues. The junction had 5 bases not matched to a gene; V was cut back by 3 bases and J by 5 bases. CDR3 sequence reads: CASSLGTSGRAVDTQYF. DNA for the CDR3: TGTGCCAGCAGCTTGGGGACTAGCGGGAGGGCCGTAGATACGCAGTATTTT. Variable domain in full (rest from reference TRBV7-9 and TRBJ2-3): DTGVSQNPRHKITKRGQNVTFRCDPISEHNRLYWYRQTLGQGPEFLTYFQNEAQLEKSRLLSDRFSAERPKGSFSTLEIQRTEQGDSAMYLCASSLGTSGRAVDTQYFGPGTRLTVL.

V and J are TRBV28 and TRBJ1-2; 8 bases map to TRBD1. V shed 5 bases, J shed 0 bases, and the junction held 8 bases outside the gene matches. CDR3 length equals 16 residues. CDR1 and CDR2 (germline): MDHEN, SYDVKM. In nucleotides, the CDR3 is TGTGCCAGCAGTCCGTCAGGACAGGGTGCTAACTATGGCTACACCTTC. Translation gives CASSPSGQGANYGYTF.

The chain is built from TRBV19 and TRBJ1-3; D is unclear. The germline gives CDR1 LNHDA, CDR2 SQIVND (reference sequence). Trimming took 1 base from V and 0 from J, leaving 19 bases between them. The CDR3 is made up of 19 amino acids. CDR3 in amino acids: CASSIALRQALFSGNTIYF. The CDR3 bases are TGTGCCAGTAGTATAGCCCTCCGTCAGGCCCTCTTCTCTGGAAACACCATATATTTT.

The J gene is TRBJ1-2, the V gene TRBV30; D might be TRBD1 (5 bases). This CDR3 comprises 17 residues. Trimming left V 0 bases short and J 4 bases short, with 21 bases between. CDR1 and CDR2 (germline): GTSNPN, SVGIG (reference sequence). DNA of the CDR3: TGTGCCTGGAGTGTCGATACTTCTCCCGACAGAGCCTATGGCTACACCTTC. Its translation: CAWSVDTSPDRAYGYTF.

The chain uses TRBV28 and TRBJ1-1; the D is unclear. V gave up 7 bases and J gave up 3 bases, with 15 bases separating them. This CDR3 contains 14 residues. In germline, CDR1 is MDHEN, CDR2 SYDVKM. CDR3 loop: CASILGRRDTEAFF. The DNA of the CDR3 is TGTGCCAGCATCCTGGGTCGGAGGGACACTGAAGCTTTCTTT. Full variable domain (rest looked up from reference TRBV28 and TRBJ1-1): DVKVTQSSRYLVKRTGEKVFLECVQDMDHENMFWYRQDPGLGLRLIYFSYDVKMKEKGDIPEGYSVSREKKERFSLILESASTNQTSMYLCASILGRRDTEAFFGQGTRLTVV.

The chain links TRBV7-2 to TRBJ1-5; no firm D call. The length of the CDR3 is 12 residues. CDR1 is SGHTA, CDR2 FQGNSA, per germline. Trimming left V 7 bases short and J 7 bases short, with 11 bases between. The CDR3 reads CASNIFNQPQHF. CDR3 DNA sequence: TGTGCCAGCAACATTTTCAACCAGCCCCAGCATTTT.

The chain combines TRBV15 with TRBJ1-1; no reliable D call. Germline CDR1 reads LNHNV; CDR2 reads YYDKDF (reference sequence). The V end was cut by 1 base, the J end by 1 base, with 7 bases between. This CDR3 has 14 residues. The CDR3 bases are TGTGCCACCAGCAGAGTTGAGGCGAACACTGAAGCTTTCTTT. Encoded protein: CATSRVEANTEAFF.

Only one count was recorded for this clone. The rearrangement joins TRBV19 to TRBJ2-2, with D perhaps TRBD2 (6 bases). Germline CDR1 LNHDA, CDR2 SQIVND (reference sequence). The germline V and J ends were trimmed by 5 bases and 8 bases, with 15 bases remaining between them. CDR3 length: 14 residues. The CDR3 reads CASSPSSEYGELFF. CDR3 nucleotides: TGTGCCAGTAGTCCTTCTAGCGAGTATGGGGAGCTGTTTTTT.

The CDR3, as DNA: TGTGCCAGCTCCAAACCCGACAGTACTTTCTACACCTTC. This sequence encodes CASSKPDSTFYTF. The V gene is TRBV7-9, the J gene TRBJ1-2; D is possibly TRBD1 (5 bases). The V end was cut by 8 bases, the J end by 10 bases, with 20 bases between. The CDR3 sequence is 13 residues long. Germline values: CDR1 SEHNR, CDR2 FQNEAQ (reference sequence). The full variable domain, rest sourced from reference TRBV7-9 and TRBJ1-2, is DTGVSQNPRHKITKRGQNVTFRCDPISEHNRLYWYRQTLGQGPEFLTYFQNEAQLEKSRLLSDRFSAERPKGSFSTLEIQRTEQGDSAMYLCASSKPDSTFYTFGSGTRLTVV.

The chain carries TRBV5-1 and TRBJ2-7; D might be TRBD2 (6 bases). The CDR3 is made up of 18 amino acids. V was shortened by 4 bases and J by 2 bases, with 25 bases between the two germline ends. The germline V gene has CDR1 SGHRS and CDR2 YFSETQ. CDR3 nucleotides: TGCGCCAGCAGCCCGGCGGGCCCCCAAGCGGGCCAACCCTACGAGCAGTACTTC. This translates into CASSPAGPQAGQPYEQYF.

This chain joins TRBV19 and TRBJ2-2; 12 bases align to TRBD2. The CDR3 runs 16 residues. CDR1 is LNHDA and CDR2 is SQIVND in the germline V gene (reference sequence). With V trimmed by 3 bases and J by 5 bases, 4 bases remained unmatched. Written as DNA, the CDR3 is TGTGCCAGTAGTATCACTAGCGGGAGGATTACCGGGGAGCTGTTTTTT. This gives the protein CASSITSGRITGELFF.

The chain employs TRBV7-9 and TRBJ1-4; TRBD1 agrees at 10 bases. This CDR3 comprises 15 residues. Trimming removed 4 bases from V and 5 bases from J; junction bases left unmatched: 4. Germline V gene lookup returns CDR1 SEHNR and CDR2 FQNEAQ (reference sequence). The CDR3 nucleotides read TGTGCCAGCAGCTCCTCGGGACAGGGGAATGAAAAACTGTTTTTT. This codes for CASSSSGQGNEKLFF.

The genes are TRBV19 and TRBJ2-2, with D perhaps matching TRBD2 (6 bases). This CDR3 region has 15 residues. V was trimmed by 3 bases and J by 2 bases, leaving 10 bases between them. Germline V gives CDR1 LNHDA, CDR2 SQIVND (reference sequence). The CDR3 region has the DNA TGTGCCAGTAGTATTGGGGGGACTAACACCGGGGAGCTGTTTTTT. It translates to CASSIGGTNTGELFF.